This T cell receptor (beta chain) was recovered during a study of blood T cell repertoires in COVID-19. Study background: The analysed material was cDNA or gDNA that came from T cells, B-cell-depleted T cells, or PBMCs.

Authors' data handling: Nucleated cell counts were estimated from reference gene primer amplification. The table came from immunoSEQ multiplex PCR; TCRdb's copy has only in-frame clones and leaves some out. The V and J calls and clone size are taken from that table; D and trimming were inferred from the DNA. The profile shows some 300,000 clones, roughly nine tenths of them singletons. The germline V gene has CDR1 MNHEY and CDR2 SVGAGI. Trimming left V 7 bases short and J 6 bases short, with 12 bases between. The length of the CDR3 is 12 residues. Enrolled during active infection, Seattle patients were then followed longitudinally.

V is TRBV6-5 and J is TRBJ1-1; D uncertain. Sequenced material: peripheral blood. This TCR was sampled from a woman younger than 45 with COVID-19, enrolled during active disease. DNA of the CDR3: TGTGCCAGCAAAGAGGTGAGCGCTGAAGCTTTCTTT. Protein product: CASKEVSAEAFF.